Sequencing of this T cell receptor beta chain was carried out in a study of blood T cells in healthy people across ages. V was pared by 1 base and J by 3 bases, with 18 bases between. Germline V gene data show CDR1 as SGHTA and CDR2 as FQGNSA. The CDR3 runs to 17 residues. A J-beta primer mix and a sample-barcoded 5' primer were used in a second PCR of about 7 to 12 cycles. The template-switch adaptor was a 5' adaptor with 12 random nucleotides. It tagged each cDNA molecule. TCRdb re-called the 5' RACE reads through MiXCR, storing one row per CDR3 protein. The repertoire holds around 710,000 distinct CDR3 sequences, with roughly 45% as singletons.

The TCR sequence derives from a woman aged 60-75 years in good health. The material sequenced was blood. The rearrangement uses TRBV7-2 and TRBJ1-1; a possible D gene is TRBD1 (6 bases). Written as DNA, the CDR3 is TGTGCCAGCAGCTTAGTTAAAGGGGGATTGTTTGACACTGAAGCTTTCTTT. It specifies CASSLVKGGLFDTEAFF.